The clone carrying this T cell receptor beta chain was seen at least ten times. The record originates from a study of T cells in Graves' hyperthyroidism and ophthalmopathy. TCR beta CDR3 sequences were amplified from RNA transcripts. The primer set for the first-round RT-PCR of the TCR CDR3 was HTBI. TCRdb fed the multiplex PCR reads into MiXCR, producing one record per CDR3 protein. Of 500,000 to 800,000 distinct CDR3 sequences in the sample, around 13% were seen once. Germline V gives CDR1 SEHNR, CDR2 FQNEAQ (reference sequence). Trimming removed 5 bases from V and 11 bases from J; junction bases left unmatched: 14. The CDR3 consists of 14 residues.

The source is a woman aged 50 to 65 with Graves' ophthalmopathy. V and J are TRBV7-9 and TRBJ1-1; 7 bases are shared with TRBD1. Source material: blood. CDR3 in amino acids: CASSTRDRPARAFF. The CDR3 nucleotides are TGTGCCAGCAGCACTCGGGACAGACCTGCAAGGGCTTTCTTT.